The 8 T cell receptor beta chains below were found in one sample sequenced in a study of CD8 T cells in ankylosing spondylitis. Whole-study results and caveats: Among TCR beta sequences, a motif of several highly homologous variants appeared characteristic of ankylosing spondylitis blood.

Their antigens remain unidentified. TCRdb itself ran the 5' RACE reads through MiXCR, one entry per CDR3 protein. The sample carries about 540,000 distinct CDR3 sequences, about 13% recorded once. The specimen was blood, either unsorted or a sorted T cell fraction (not recorded which). The receptors were gathered from a male donor with ankylosing spondylitis.

This clonotype was picked up a small number of times. This rearrangement joins TRBV20-1 to TRBJ2-7; D not resolved. Germline values: CDR1 DFQATT, CDR2 SNEGSKA (reference sequence). The CDR3 loop spans 11 amino acids. The ends were cut back, 3 bases at V and 3 bases at J, with 6 bases in the middle. Written as DNA, the CDR3 is TGCAGTGCTAGGGTCTACTACGAGCAGTACTTC. It codes for CSARVYYEQYF.

This clonotype was counted between two and nine times. The V gene is TRBV10-2, the J gene TRBJ2-3, with TRBD2 matching 14 bases. This CDR3 region has 19 residues. CDR1 WSHSY and CDR2 SAAADI come from the germline V gene. Trimming removed 5 bases from V and 0 bases from J; junction bases left unmatched: 10. The CDR3 sequence: CASSSQTSGRARSTDTQYF. DNA of the CDR3: TGCGCCAGCAGTTCCCAGACTAGCGGGAGGGCCCGAAGCACAGATACGCAGTATTTT.

The CDR3 here is CATKIRDTQYF. The CDR3 DNA reads as TGTGCCACCAAAATTAGGGATACGCAGTATTTT. The rearrangement links TRBV24-1 to TRBJ2-3; D remains ambiguous. Looked up from germline, CDR1 is KGHDR and CDR2 is SFDVKD. This CDR3 contains 11 residues. V shed 8 bases and J shed 6 bases, with 8 bases lying between them.

This clonotype has a handful of counts. CDR3 residues: CASSPTSASSYNEQFF. DNA of the CDR3: TGTGCCAGCAGCCCGACTAGCGCCAGCTCCTACAATGAGCAGTTCTTC. The chain joins TRBV7-7 to TRBJ2-1; TRBD2 aligns across 8 bases. The CDR3 extends over 16 amino acids. J lost 0 bases, V lost 5 bases, and 6 bases had no gene match. Germline V gene sequence: CDR1 SSHAT, CDR2 FNYEAQ (reference sequence).

This clonotype was counted at least ten times. The chain uses TRBV3-1 and TRBJ2-1, with 9 nucleotides matching TRBD2. Trimming removed 1 base from V and 16 bases from J; junction bases left unmatched: 11. This CDR3 has 14 residues. Germline loops: CDR1 LGHDT, CDR2 YNNKEL (reference sequence). The CDR3 DNA reads TGTGCCAGCAGCCAAGGAAGTGCGGGAGGGCCTTACTTCTTC. This encodes CASSQGSAGGPYFF.

This clonotype was picked up a small number of times. The chain is built from TRBV6-1 and TRBJ2-1; no reliable D call. The CDR3 length is 13 residues. V gave up 2 bases and J gave up 7 bases, with 9 bases separating them. Germline assignment: CDR1 MNHNS and CDR2 SASEGT. Written as DNA, the CDR3 is TGTGCCAGCAGTGAAAAAAACGGGAATGAGCAGTTCTTC. This encodes CASSEKNGNEQFF.

This clonotype was counted ten times or more. The chain combines TRBV5-4 with TRBJ2-1, with 9 positions matching TRBD1. Germline CDR1 reads SGHNT; CDR2 reads YYREEE (reference sequence). V lost 2 bases and J lost 9; bases outside the gene matches: 9. This CDR3 has 15 amino acids. The CDR3 bases are TGTGCCAGCAGCTTAGGGACAGGGAGCTCTGGTGAGCAGTTCTTC. Translating it yields CASSLGTGSSGEQFF.

The V gene is TRBV10-3, the J gene TRBJ2-7; 7 bases fit TRBD1. Trimming took 6 bases from V and 2 from J; bases not matched to a gene: 4. Germline V gene lookup returns CDR1 ENHRY and CDR2 SYGVKD. The CDR3 runs to 13 residues. CDR3 amino acids: CAIRNQGAYEQYF. CDR3 DNA sequence: TGTGCCATCAGGAACCAGGGGGCCTACGAGCAGTACTTC.